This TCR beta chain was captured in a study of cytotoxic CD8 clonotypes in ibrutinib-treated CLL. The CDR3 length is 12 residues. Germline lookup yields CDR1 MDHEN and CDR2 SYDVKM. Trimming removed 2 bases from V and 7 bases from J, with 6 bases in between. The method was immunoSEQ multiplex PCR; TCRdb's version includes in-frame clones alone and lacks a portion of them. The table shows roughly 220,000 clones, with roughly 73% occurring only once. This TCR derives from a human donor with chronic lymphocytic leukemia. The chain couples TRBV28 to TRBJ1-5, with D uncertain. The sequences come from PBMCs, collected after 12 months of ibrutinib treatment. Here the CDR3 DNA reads TGTGCCAGCAGTTTACCGTCCCAGCCCCAGCATTTT. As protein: CASSLPSQPQHF.